This TCR beta chain was retrieved from a study of blood T cell repertoires in COVID-19. This CDR3 spans 18 amino acids. V lost 0 bases to trimming and J lost 9 bases; unmatched junction nucleotides: 13. CDR1 and CDR2 from the germline V gene are SGHAT and FQNNGV. The count of this clone is one. Here immunoSEQ multiplex PCR was the method, and the copy in TCRdb shows in-frame clones only, minus some. The data contain around 230,000 clones, 70% to 90% of them singletons. The receptor comes from a woman aged 40 to 50 with acute COVID-19. The specimen was PBMCs or T cells enriched from blood (not recorded which). The chain recombines TRBV11-2 with TRBJ1-6; 8 nucleotides align to TRBD1. Here the CDR3 DNA reads TGTGCCAGCAGCTTAGATCAACCTGGACAGGGTTTGGGTTCACCCCTCCACTTT. Its protein is CASSLDQPGQGLGSPLHF.